These 27 T cell receptor beta chains share one sample of origin, sequenced in a study of molecular identifiers for immune sequencing clone quantification. Via MiXCR, TCRdb re-called the PCR reads, giving one row per CDR3 protein. Of roughly 50,000 distinct CDR3 sequences detected, about a third appear once; the ten largest clones hold roughly 3.8%. The sample taken for sequencing was naive CD8+ T cells from blood, with Jurkat cell RNA spiked in. The sample's subset: FACS-sorted CD8+CD4-CCR7+CD45RA+ naive T cells. Receptor source: a human donor in good health. Some libraries in this study had Jurkat cell RNA spiked in.

This clonotype has a count of ten or more. The V call is TRBV6-5, the J call TRBJ1-1, with D uncertain. The CDR3 runs 16 residues. Trimming cost V 0 bases and J 4 bases, with 15 bases left between them. Germline-derived CDR1 and CDR2 are MNHEY and SVGAGI. CDR3 residues: CASSYSGSWRATEAFF. The CDR3 region has the DNA TGTGCCAGCAGTTACTCTGGGTCTTGGCGGGCCACTGAAGCTTTCTTT.

The V gene is TRBV9, the J gene TRBJ2-3; no reliable D call. With 0 bases removed from V and 5 bases from J, the gap between germline ends came to 10 bases. The CDR3 runs 14 residues. Germline CDR1 reads SGDLS; CDR2 reads YYNGEE. Written as DNA, the CDR3 is TGTGCCAGCAGCGTAGATGGGTCCCAAGATACGCAGTATTTT. Protein: CASSVDGSQDTQYF.

This chain links TRBV6-5 with TRBJ2-2, with a weak D call TRBD2 (6 bases). Germline assignment: CDR1 MNHEY and CDR2 SVGAGI. The V end was cut by 0 bases, the J end by 4 bases, with 12 bases between. This CDR3 region has 16 residues. CDR3 bases: TGTGCCAGCAGTTACTCGAACGGCGGGATCACCGGGGAGCTGTTTTTT. It codes for CASSYSNGGITGELFF.

This clonotype was seen once. The chain carries TRBV7-9 and TRBJ2-7, with a tentative D call TRBD1 (5 bases). This CDR3 has 14 residues. In germline, CDR1 is SEHNR, CDR2 FQNEAQ (reference sequence). The V gene lost 6 bases and the J gene lost 3 bases, with 15 bases spanning the gap. Written as DNA, the CDR3 is TGTGCCAGCAGTAATTTTACAGGAATCTACGAGCAGTACTTC. Protein: CASSNFTGIYEQYF.

This chain uses TRBV7-2 with TRBJ2-7; perhaps TRBD2 as D (6 bases). The CDR3 loop spans 17 amino acids. Trimming removed 5 bases at V and 2 bases at J, with 22 bases between. Germline V lookup: CDR1 SGHTA, CDR2 FQGNSA. The DNA of the CDR3 is TGTGCCAGCAGCGGGGCTCGGATGCGGGACCACACCTACGAGCAGTACTTC. Its translation is CASSGARMRDHTYEQYF.

Of note for this clonotype: The CDR3 carries no conserved terminal phenylalanine or tryptophan, so it likely arises from a read error. The rearrangement joins TRBV20-1 to TRBJ2-5, with TRBD2 identical over 8 bases. Germline V gene sequence: CDR1 DFQATT, CDR2 SNEGSKA (reference sequence). This CDR3 contains 13 residues. The trim removed 7 bases at V and 5 bases at J, leaving 9 bases unmatched. The CDR3 DNA reads TGCAGTGATATAGAGCGGGAGTGGGAGACCCAGTACTAC. Translating gives CSDIEREWETQYY.

This clonotype was detected ten times or more. The chain uses TRBV7-9 and TRBJ2-1; weak D call: TRBD2 (6 bases). V was clipped by 5 bases and J by 12 bases, with 17 bases between them. Germline CDR1 is SEHNR and CDR2 is FQNEAQ (reference sequence). There are 13 residues in the CDR3. CDR3 coding DNA: TGTGCCAGCAGCCCGGGACTCCCCGGCGGGCAGTTCTTC. This gives the protein CASSPGLPGGQFF. The full variable domain, in which reference TRBV7-9 and TRBJ2-1 provide the parts outside the CDR3, is DTGVSQNPRHKITKRGQNVTFRCDPISEHNRLYWYRQTLGQGPEFLTYFQNEAQLEKSRLLSDRFSAERPKGSFSTLEIQRTEQGDSAMYLCASSPGLPGGQFFGPGTRLTVL.

With regard to this clonotype: Since a much larger clone is just one base distant, this may be a read error. V gene TRBV7-6 combines with J gene TRBJ2-1; D uncertain. Trimming took off 5 bases at V and 8 bases at J, with 7 bases between the two ends. CDR1 is SGHVS and CDR2 is FNYEAQ in the germline V gene. The CDR3 has 11 amino acids. The CDR3 nucleotides read TGTGCCAGCAGCGCGTACGATGAGCAGTTCTTC. Its protein product is CASSAYDEQFF.

Note on this clonotype: A much larger clone lies a single base off, so this may be a read error. The rearrangement links TRBV7-8 to TRBJ1-3, with no clear D. The germline V gene has CDR1 SGHVS and CDR2 FQNEAQ. CDR3 length: 16 residues. Here the CDR3 reads CASSLGAGGSGNAIYF. As DNA, the CDR3 is TGTGCCAGCAGCTTAGGGGCGGGTGGTTCTGGAAACGCCATATATTTT.

On this clonotype: This may be a read error, as it is one base from a much larger clone. This rearrangement joins TRBV11-2 to TRBJ2-4, with 7 bases matching TRBD2. This CDR3 is built from 16 residues. Per the germline V gene, CDR1 is SGHAT and CDR2 is FQNNGV. Germline trimming cut 5 bases from V and 1 base from J; bases unmatched to any gene: 8. Here the CDR3 DNA reads TGTGCCAGCAGCACGCTAGCGGAAGATGCCAAAAACATTCAGTACTTC. It encodes CASSTLAEDAKNIQYF.

For this clonotype: A read error is possible here, since a much larger clone lies one base away. The CDR3 carries no conserved terminal phenylalanine or tryptophan, so it likely arises from a read error. This chain joins TRBV20-1 and TRBJ2-5; the D call may be TRBD1 or TRBD2 (5 bases each). Trimming cost V 3 bases and J 9 bases, with 8 bases left between them. Germline-derived CDR1 and CDR2 are DFQATT and SNEGSKA (reference sequence). This CDR3 comprises 10 residues. The CDR3 DNA follows: TGCAGTGCTAGTTCGGGACCCCAGTACTAC. Translation: CSASSGPQYY.

V gene TRBV28 combines with J gene TRBJ2-5; 8 bases match TRBD1. The CDR3 covers 15 residues. Trimming at V came to 5 bases and at J to 1 base, leaving 6 bases not matched to a gene. From germline, CDR1 is MDHEN and CDR2 SYDVKM. The CDR3 nucleotides read TGTGCCAGCAGTCACCGGACAGGGATCCAAGAGACCCAGTACTTC. It specifies CASSHRTGIQETQYF. The whole variable domain, remainder taken from reference TRBV28 and TRBJ2-5, is DVKVTQSSRYLVKRTGEKVFLECVQDMDHENMFWYRQDPGLGLRLIYFSYDVKMKEKGDIPEGYSVSREKKERFSLILESASTNQTSMYLCASSHRTGIQETQYFGPGTRLLVL.

This chain links TRBV15 with TRBJ1-5, with TRBD1 as a possible D gene (6 bases). CDR1 and CDR2 (germline): LNHNV, YYDKDF (reference sequence). V lost 0 bases, J lost 5 bases, and 20 bases lay in between. The CDR3 runs 18 residues. The CDR3 coding sequence is TGTGCCACCAGCAGAGATCCGCATGCTACAGGGAATCATCAGCCCCAGCATTTT. Amino acid sequence: CATSRDPHATGNHQPQHF.

This clonotype showed up just a few times. V is TRBV7-6 and J is TRBJ2-1; D might be TRBD2 (5 bases). Trimming removed 1 base from V and 6 bases from J, with 13 bases in between. The germline CDR1 and CDR2 sequences are SGHVS and FNYEAQ. The CDR3 has 15 residues. CDR3 bases: TGTGCCAGCAGCTTAGGGCTAGCCGGCGGCAATGAGCAGTTCTTC. Translation: CASSLGLAGGNEQFF.

The chain employs TRBV28 and TRBJ2-7, with a possible D match to TRBD2 (7 bases). Trimming shortened V by 3 bases and J by 7 bases, and 22 bases separated the two germline ends. The length of the CDR3 is 16 residues. Germline CDR1 reads MDHEN; CDR2 reads SYDVKM. CDR3 sequence: CASSFRGGILAREQYF. CDR3 coding DNA: TGTGCCAGCAGTTTTAGGGGGGGGATATTGGCTAGGGAGCAGTACTTC. The full variable domain, completed using reference TRBV28 and TRBJ2-7, is DVKVTQSSRYLVKRTGEKVFLECVQDMDHENMFWYRQDPGLGLRLIYFSYDVKMKEKGDIPEGYSVSREKKERFSLILESASTNQTSMYLCASSFRGGILAREQYFGPGTRLTVT.

This sequence joins TRBV28 and TRBJ2-7, with D maybe TRBD2 (6 bases). The CDR3 spans 16 residues. Germline V gene sequence: CDR1 MDHEN, CDR2 SYDVKM. The V end lost 6 bases, the J end lost 4 bases, and 22 bases lay between the germline ends. CDR3 region: CASSPPRRGGGYEQYF. The CDR3 DNA is TGTGCCAGCAGCCCGCCAAGGAGGGGAGGAGGTTACGAGCAGTACTTC.

Written as DNA, the CDR3 is TGTGCCAGCAGCCTATGGGACAACGATCAGCCCCAGCATTTT. Translated, it gives CASSLWDNDQPQHF. The gene calls are TRBV14 and TRBJ1-5, with D tentatively TRBD1 (6 bases). CDR3 length: 14 residues. Looked up from germline, CDR1 is SGHDN and CDR2 is FVKESK. The V and J ends lost 4 bases and 5 bases respectively, with 12 bases between them. The whole variable domain, filled in from reference TRBV14 and TRBJ1-5, reads EAGVTQFPSHSVIEKGQTVTLRCDPISGHDNLYWYRRVMGKEIKFLLHFVKESKQDESGMPNNRFLAERTGGTYSTLKVQPAELEDSGVYFCASSLWDNDQPQHFGDGTRLSIL.

V usage is TRBV2 and J usage is TRBJ1-4; weak D call: TRBD1 (6 bases). This CDR3 is 17 amino acids long. Deletions cut 0 bases from V and 8 bases from J, with 19 bases between. Germline loops: CDR1 SNHLY, CDR2 FYNNEI. The CDR3 sequence is CASSEALLANQGEKLFF. The CDR3 region has the DNA TGTGCCAGCAGTGAAGCGCTTCTGGCGAACCAGGGGGAAAAACTGTTTTTT.

As regards this clonotype: The conserved closing phenylalanine or tryptophan is absent in this CDR3, likely reflecting a read error. DNA for the CDR3: TGTGCCAGTAGTATAGCCCAACAGCTAAACACTGAAGCTTTCATT. Its translation: CASSIAQQLNTEAFI. This rearrangement joins TRBV19 to TRBJ1-1; D unclear. Germline loops: CDR1 LNHDA, CDR2 SQIVND (reference sequence). This CDR3 has 15 amino acids. Trimming cost V 1 base and J 2 bases, with 11 bases left between them.

For this clonotype: Germline is not matched at one junction end, which may reflect a read error. This sequence joins TRBV5-1 and TRBJ1-1; possible D gene TRBD1, 5 bases. The CDR3 is 14 amino acids. CDR1 and CDR2 (germline): SGHRS, YFSETQ. CDR3 sequence: CASSWADMNTEAIF. The CDR3 region has the DNA TGCGCCAGCAGCTGGGCGGACATGAACACTGAAGCTATCTTT.

In the case of this clonotype: This clone may be a read error of a much larger clone one base away. The chain joins TRBV19 to TRBJ2-7; 7 bases line up with TRBD1. Germline loops: CDR1 LNHDA, CDR2 SQIVND (reference sequence). The CDR3 totals 15 residues. J gave up 6 bases and V 5 bases, and 13 bases lay outside the gene matches. This chain's CDR3 is CASSSRDSSLGEQYF. The CDR3 bases are TGTGCCAGTAGTTCCAGGGACAGCTCCCTCGGCGAGCAGTACTTC.

This rearrangement joins TRBV4-3 to TRBJ2-7; no clear D. Trimming cost V 0 bases and J 4 bases, with 13 bases left between them. The CDR3 extends over 15 amino acids. The V gene's germline CDR1 is LGHNA and CDR2 YSLEER. Written as DNA, the CDR3 is TGCGCCAGCAGCCAAGACTGGAGCCCACGGTACGAGCAGTACTTC. This gives the protein CASSQDWSPRYEQYF.

The J gene is TRBJ2-7, the V gene TRBV6-5; possibly TRBD1 for D (6 bases). In germline, CDR1 is MNHEY, CDR2 SVGAGI. This CDR3 has 13 residues. The ends were cut back, 4 bases at V and 1 base at J, with 8 bases in the middle. The CDR3, as DNA: TGTGCCAGCAGTTGGACAGTTTCCTACGAGCAGTACTTC. This codes for CASSWTVSYEQYF.

The CDR3 nucleotides are TGTGCCAGTAGTAGTCCGTGGACTAGTGACGAGCAGTACTTC. Its protein is CASSSPWTSDEQYF. The V and J genes are TRBV19 and TRBJ2-7, with 7 bases matching TRBD2. CDR1 is LNHDA and CDR2 is SQIVND in the germline V gene (reference sequence). The J segment lost 5 bases and the V segment lost 4 bases, leaving 8 bases of the junction unmatched. This CDR3 spans 14 amino acids.

This sequence joins TRBV4-3 and TRBJ2-2, with D possibly matching TRBD2 (6 bases). The CDR3 consists of 15 residues. Germline values: CDR1 LGHNA, CDR2 YSLEER. The V gene lost 3 bases and the J gene lost 6 bases, with 14 bases spanning the gap. The CDR3: CASSHTRLGAGELFF. The CDR3 DNA is TGCGCCAGCAGCCATACCAGACTAGGGGCCGGGGAGCTGTTTTTT.

As to this clonotype: As the CDR3 is not closed by the conserved phenylalanine or tryptophan, this likely results from a read error. The chain recombines TRBV13 with TRBJ2-1, with D perhaps matching TRBD2 (6 bases). The CDR3 is 15 amino acids. V dropped 1 base and J dropped 10 bases, with 17 bases sitting between them. Per germline, CDR1 PRHDT and CDR2 FYEKMQ (reference sequence). CDR3 in DNA: TGTGCCAGCAGCTTAGAAGGACTACCGTCAAAGGAGCAGTTCATC. Residues: CASSLEGLPSKEQFI.

V is TRBV2 and J is TRBJ2-1; D is perhaps TRBD1 (6 bases). V was shortened by 11 bases and J by 8 bases, with 22 bases between the two germline ends. This CDR3 region has 14 residues. Germline V CDR1 and CDR2: SNHLY, FYNNEI. CDR3 sequence (DNA): TGTGCCGGCACCGAGGACAGTCTTAACTATGAGCAGTTCTTC. Its translation is CAGTEDSLNYEQFF.